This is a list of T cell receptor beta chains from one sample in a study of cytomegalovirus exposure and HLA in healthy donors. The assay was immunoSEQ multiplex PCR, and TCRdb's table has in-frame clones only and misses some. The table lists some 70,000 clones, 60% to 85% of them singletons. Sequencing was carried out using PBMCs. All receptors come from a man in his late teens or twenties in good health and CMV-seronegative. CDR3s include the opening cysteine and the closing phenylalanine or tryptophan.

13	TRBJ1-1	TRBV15	CATSSKQGVEAFF
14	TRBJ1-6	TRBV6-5	CASSYQQDNLPLHF
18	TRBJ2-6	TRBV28	CASSLYGQLSSGANVLTF
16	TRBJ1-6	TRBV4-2	CASSHGQGVGNSPLHF
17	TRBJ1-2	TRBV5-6	CASSESSGQPYYYGYTF
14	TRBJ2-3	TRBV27	CASSLIMYQDTQYF
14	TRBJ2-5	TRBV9	CASSVEGGGQTQYF
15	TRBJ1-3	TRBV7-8	CASSWMQGSGNTIYF
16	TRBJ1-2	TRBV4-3	CASSQTRGGSGLGYTF
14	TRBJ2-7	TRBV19	CASSTQGGSYEQYF
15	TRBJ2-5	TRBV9	CASSVEGAEQETQYF
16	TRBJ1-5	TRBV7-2	CASSRRTGGLNQPQHF
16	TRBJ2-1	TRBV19	CASSIDPSGGYNEQFF
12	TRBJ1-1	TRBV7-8	CASSSGGTEAFF
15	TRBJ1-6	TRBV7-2	CASSLDGGGNSPLHF
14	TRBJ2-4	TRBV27	CASTRGGMKNIQYF
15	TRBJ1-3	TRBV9	CASSPGGVSGNTIYF
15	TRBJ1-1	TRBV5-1	CASSLVPGVNTEAFF
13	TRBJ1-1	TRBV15	CATSTPGELVAFF
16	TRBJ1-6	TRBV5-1	CASSAEGASYNSPLHF
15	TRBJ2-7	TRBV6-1	CASTDPGTGVYEQYF
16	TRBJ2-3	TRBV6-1	CASSERRNFGTDTQYF
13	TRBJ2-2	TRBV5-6	CASSFRRTGELFF
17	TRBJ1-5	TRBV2	CASSRAIGTGGNQPQHF
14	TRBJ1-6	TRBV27	CASRRGAGNSPLHF
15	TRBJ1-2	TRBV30	CAWRRGTGNLSGYTF
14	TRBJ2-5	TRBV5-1	CASSWGTGQETQYF
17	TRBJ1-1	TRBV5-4	CASSLSLAGGRNTEAFF